This TCR beta chain was captured in a study of cytomegalovirus exposure and HLA in healthy donors. The PCR employed 60 Vbeta primers together with 13 Jbeta primers. Sequenced by immunoSEQ multiplex PCR; TCRdb stores in-frame clones only, minus some. In the table there are over 130,000 clones, 82% of which are singletons. From germline, CDR1 is LGHNA and CDR2 YSLEER. V was shortened by 6 bases and J by 3 bases, with 23 bases between the two germline ends. CDR3 size: 17 residues. The sequence came from a male donor in good health and CMV-seronegative. The chain uses TRBV4-3 and TRBJ1-2; perhaps TRBD1 as D (6 bases). The sequencing sample was made of PBMCs. CDR3 sequence reads: CASSRSTETGTYYGYTF. In DNA form, the CDR3 reads TGCGCCAGCAGTCGTTCAACCGAAACAGGGACCTACTATGGCTACACCTTC.